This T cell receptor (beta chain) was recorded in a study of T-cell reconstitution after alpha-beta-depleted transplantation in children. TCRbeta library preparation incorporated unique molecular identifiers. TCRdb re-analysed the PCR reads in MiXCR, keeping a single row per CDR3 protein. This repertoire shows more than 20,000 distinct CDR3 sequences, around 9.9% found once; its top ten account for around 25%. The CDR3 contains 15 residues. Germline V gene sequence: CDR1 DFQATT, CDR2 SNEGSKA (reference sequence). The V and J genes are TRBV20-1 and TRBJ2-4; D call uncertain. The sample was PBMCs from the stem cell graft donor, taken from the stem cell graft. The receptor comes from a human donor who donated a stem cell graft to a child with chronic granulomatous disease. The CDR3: CFSGRQATAKNIQYF. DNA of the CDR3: TGCTTCTCGGGCCGGCAGGCTACGGCCAAAAACATTCAGTACTTC.